The next 21 T cell receptor beta chains were all read from a single sample in a study of blood T cell repertoires in COVID-19. Sequencing was performed with immunoSEQ multiplex PCR; in TCRdb, only in-frame clones are kept and a portion is missing. The repertoire holds approximately 170,000 clones, with roughly 80% as singletons. Material: peripheral blood. These receptors originate from a man in his sixties or seventies with active or convalescent COVID-19.

CDR3 sequence (DNA): TGTGCCAGCAGCTTTAGCGGGGGCCTCTACGAGCAGTACTTC. This encodes CASSFSGGLYEQYF. V usage is TRBV11-2 and J usage is TRBJ2-7; 9 bases match TRBD2. J was trimmed by 3 bases and V by 3 bases; bases with no gene match: 3. Looked up from germline, CDR1 is SGHAT and CDR2 is FQNNGV. The CDR3 runs to 14 residues. Together with reference TRBV11-2 and TRBJ2-7, the CDR3 gives the full variable domain: EAGVAQSPRYKIIEKRQSVAFWCNPISGHATLYWYQQILGQGPKLLIQFQNNGVVDDSQLPKDRFSAERLKGVDSTLKIQPAKLEDSAVYLCASSFSGGLYEQYFGPGTRLTVT.

V usage is TRBV4-3 and J usage is TRBJ1-2; D remains ambiguous. V lost 1 base and J 1 base, leaving 10 bases between the germline ends. Germline CDR1 LGHNA, CDR2 YSLEER. CDR3 length equals 15 residues. The CDR3 loop is CASSQVQSLNYGYTF. In nucleotides, the CDR3 is TGCGCCAGCAGCCAAGTGCAGTCCCTTAACTATGGCTACACCTTC.

V and J are TRBV28 and TRBJ2-5, with D possibly TRBD2 on 6 matching bases. Germline loops: CDR1 MDHEN, CDR2 SYDVKM. This CDR3 has 13 amino acids. V was pared by 4 bases and J by 1 base, with 7 bases between. Here the CDR3 DNA reads TGTGCCAGCAGTTCGGGACTCCAAGAGACCCAGTACTTC. Protein: CASSSGLQETQYF.

This sequence joins TRBV18 and TRBJ2-2; 9 positions match TRBD1. Germline V gene sequence: CDR1 KGHSH, CDR2 LQKENI. There are 15 residues in the CDR3. Germline trimming cut 6 bases from V and 3 bases from J; bases unmatched to any gene: 5. CDR3 in DNA: TGTGCCAGCTCCATTGGACAGGGGTACACCGGGGAGCTGTTTTTT. It yields the protein CASSIGQGYTGELFF. The full variable domain, its missing parts supplied by reference TRBV18 and TRBJ2-2, is NAGVMQNPRHLVRRRGQEARLRCSPMKGHSHVYWYRQLPEEGLKFMVYLQKENIIDESGMPKERFSAEFPKEGPSILRIQQVVRGDSAAYFCASSIGQGYTGELFFGEGSRLTVL.

This chain joins TRBV5-8 and TRBJ2-5; weak D call: TRBD1 (5 bases). CDR3 length equals 15 residues. CDR1 SGHTS and CDR2 YDEGEE come from the germline V gene. Trimming took 4 bases from V and 5 from J, leaving 18 bases between them. Here the CDR3 DNA reads TGTGCCAGCAGCCCCTACCGGACCAAGGGGGAGACCCAGTACTTC. Translation gives CASSPYRTKGETQYF.

In this sample, this clone turned up once. The CDR3 here is CASSANSGGVSTDTQYF. The DNA for the CDR3 is TGTGCCAGCAGCGCAAATAGCGGGGGGGTCAGCACAGATACGCAGTATTTT. The rearrangement links TRBV11-2 to TRBJ2-3; 11 bases are a match to TRBD2. Germline V gene sequence: CDR1 SGHAT, CDR2 FQNNGV. The V gene end was trimmed by 5 bases and the J gene end by 0 bases; junction bases not matched to a gene: 7. The CDR3 totals 17 residues.

V gene TRBV10-1 combines with J gene TRBJ2-1, with a possible D match to TRBD2 (5 bases). The germline V and J ends were trimmed by 6 bases and 9 bases, with 21 bases remaining between them. Germline V gives CDR1 WNHNN, CDR2 SYGVQD (reference sequence). This CDR3 has 15 amino acids. This CDR3 reads CASSKSGGRVGEQFF. Here the CDR3 DNA reads TGCGCCAGCAGCAAAAGCGGTGGCCGGGTTGGTGAGCAGTTCTTC.

This chain joins TRBV19 and TRBJ2-4, with 9 bases fitting TRBD1. The germline gives CDR1 LNHDA, CDR2 SQIVND (reference sequence). This CDR3 is 14 amino acids long. The V segment lost 5 bases and the J segment 10 bases; nucleotides outside the gene matches: 9. CDR3 in amino acids: CASSLTDRGRIQYF. DNA of the CDR3: TGTGCCAGTAGTTTGACGGACAGGGGCCGGATTCAGTACTTC.

Here the CDR3 reads CASSPPERLAGVGEQFF. The CDR3 bases are TGTGCCAGCTCACCACCGGAACGGCTAGCGGGAGTAGGTGAGCAGTTCTTC. This chain links TRBV18 with TRBJ2-1, with TRBD2 identical over 10 bases. The CDR3 covers 17 residues. With 0 bases clipped from V and 9 bases from J, the junction kept 11 bases outside the gene matches. The V gene's germline CDR1 is KGHSH and CDR2 LQKENI.

The chain couples TRBV5-4 to TRBJ2-1; 11 bases agree with TRBD2. Germline CDR1 is SGHNT and CDR2 is YYREEE (reference sequence). This CDR3 has 15 amino acids. V lost 3 bases to trimming and J lost 3 bases; unmatched junction nucleotides: 2. The CDR3 reads CASSSGLAVYNEQFF. The CDR3 coding sequence is TGTGCCAGCAGCTCGGGACTAGCGGTCTACAATGAGCAGTTCTTC.

The V and J genes are TRBV2 and TRBJ1-6, with D perhaps TRBD1 (5 bases). The CDR3 is 13 amino acids. In germline, CDR1 is SNHLY, CDR2 FYNNEI. V lost 6 bases and J lost 10, with 13 bases in between. The chain's CDR3 is CASSPDRGSPLHF. DNA for the CDR3: TGTGCCAGCAGCCCTGACAGAGGCTCACCCCTCCACTTT.

This chain joins TRBV7-9 and TRBJ2-3, with 8 bases matching TRBD1. This CDR3 comprises 15 residues. Germline trimming cut 1 base from V and 9 bases from J; bases unmatched to any gene: 9. Looked up from germline, CDR1 is SEHNR and CDR2 is FQNEAQ (reference sequence). The CDR3 spells CASSLDETGDLTQYF. CDR3 DNA: TGTGCCAGCAGCTTAGATGAGACAGGGGATTTAACGCAGTATTTT.

The gene calls are TRBV5-1 and TRBJ1-1; maybe TRBD1 (6 bases). Germline-derived CDR1 and CDR2 are SGHRS and YFSETQ. Trimming pared 4 bases from V and 1 base from J, leaving 17 bases between. The CDR3 runs 16 residues. CDR3 sequence: CASSRIQGPRNTEAFF. As DNA, the CDR3 is TGCGCCAGCAGCCGAATACAGGGCCCACGGAACACTGAAGCTTTCTTT.

V usage is TRBV5-8 and J usage is TRBJ1-5, with 7 bases lining up with TRBD1. V trimming: 4 bases; J trimming: 5 bases; junction bases outside the gene matches: 18. Germline values: CDR1 SGHTS, CDR2 YDEGEE. CDR3 size: 18 residues. CDR3 sequence: CASSPWGGGGQSDQPQHF. For the CDR3, the DNA is TGTGCCAGCAGCCCCTGGGGCGGTGGGGGACAGTCAGATCAGCCCCAGCATTTT.

The V gene is TRBV5-1, the J gene TRBJ2-3; perhaps TRBD1 as D (5 bases). The germline CDR1 and CDR2 sequences are SGHRS and YFSETQ. The CDR3 is made up of 14 amino acids. Deletions cut 0 bases from V and 3 bases from J, with 8 bases between. Here the CDR3 reads CASSLGTQTDTQYF. For the CDR3, the DNA is TGCGCCAGCAGCTTGGGGACACAAACAGATACGCAGTATTTT.

The chain has TRBV7-9 and TRBJ2-7; unclear D gene. This CDR3 has 13 amino acids. V was shortened by 0 bases and J by 5 bases, with 8 bases between the two germline ends. Germline V CDR1 and CDR2: SEHNR, FQNEAQ (reference sequence). The CDR3 coding sequence is TGTGCCAGCAGCTTAGCGGTGACTCACGAGCAGTACTTC. This sequence encodes CASSLAVTHEQYF.

This clone occurred many times. V gene TRBV5-6 combines with J gene TRBJ1-2; the D gene is possibly TRBD1 (5 bases). Trimming removed 0 bases from V and 5 bases from J, with 11 bases in between. CDR3 length: 14 amino acids. CDR1 and CDR2 (germline): SGHDT, YYEEEE. Written as DNA, the CDR3 is TGTGCCAGCAGCTTGGTAGGGGAGGGATATGGCTACACCTTC. It encodes CASSLVGEGYGYTF.

This chain connects TRBV7-9 to TRBJ1-2, with D unclear. Germline lookup yields CDR1 SEHNR and CDR2 FQNEAQ (reference sequence). This CDR3 region has 18 residues. V was shortened by 2 bases and J by 0 bases, with 19 bases between the two germline ends. The CDR3 region is CASSLSGLTDKANYGYTF. CDR3 coding DNA: TGTGCCAGCAGCTTATCCGGATTAACAGACAAAGCTAACTATGGCTACACCTTC.

J is TRBJ2-3 and V is TRBV10-3; TRBD2 might be the D (5 bases). Trimming took 3 bases from V and 0 from J, leaving 7 bases between them. The germline gives CDR1 ENHRY, CDR2 SYGVKD. This CDR3 comprises 14 residues. The CDR3 sequence: CAISDWESTDTQYF. The CDR3 DNA sequence: TGTGCCATCAGTGATTGGGAGAGCACAGATACGCAGTATTTT.

This clone was recorded only once. The chain carries TRBV9 and TRBJ1-1; possibly TRBD1 for D (6 bases). Germline loops: CDR1 SGDLS, CDR2 YYNGEE. Trimming took 4 bases from V and 0 from J, leaving 13 bases between them. The CDR3 sequence is 15 residues long. The chain's CDR3 is CASSSRQAMNTEAFF. CDR3 coding DNA: TGTGCCAGCAGCAGCCGACAGGCTATGAACACTGAAGCTTTCTTT.

The count of this clone is one. An end of the junction does not agree with germline; a read error may underlie this. The V gene is TRBV4-1, the J gene TRBJ2-7, with 8 bases aligning to TRBD1. This CDR3 has 14 residues. Germline assignment: CDR1 MGHRA and CDR2 YSYEKL. CDR3 sequence: CASSQGQGSGEQYF. The CDR3 DNA is TGCGCCAGCAGTCAAGGACAGGGTTCAGGCGAGCAGTACTTC.